This TCR beta chain was captured in a study of blood T cells in healthy people across ages. In regard to this clonotype: Its target is not known.

Whole-study findings and limits: Age advanced and TCR beta diversity per million T cells fell, roughly linearly. Whereas aged donors had fewer naive CD4+ cells, long-lived donors had more of them and higher diversity. Naive T cell percentage showed a strong correlation with the diversity of TCR beta.

Extraction of total RNA produced a minimum of 5 micrograms from each sample. The second PCR ran about 6 to 12 cycles with a sample-barcoded 5' primer and J-beta primers. TCRdb processed the 5' RACE reads anew with MiXCR; each CDR3 protein has one entry. The profile shows about 1.4 million distinct CDR3 sequences, around 59% of them singletons. The receptor was isolated from a man in his late teens or twenties in good health. The sequencing sample was made of blood.

The CDR3 region has the DNA TGTGCCAGCAGTTTAACGTCTAAGGGTTATTATAGCAATCAGCCCCAGCATTTT. Translating gives CASSLTSKGYYSNQPQHF. The chain is built from TRBV27 and TRBJ1-5; D remains ambiguous. The germline V gene encodes CDR1 MNHEY and CDR2 SMNVEV (reference sequence). Trimming left V 2 bases short and J 0 bases short, with 17 bases between. The CDR3 covers 18 residues.